These T cell receptor beta chains were read from a single sample in a study of T cells in Graves' hyperthyroidism and ophthalmopathy. TCRdb reprocessed the multiplex PCR reads via MiXCR and lists one record per CDR3 protein. This sample has fewer than 450,000 distinct CDR3 sequences; 17% occur once, and the top ten carry roughly 35%. Sequenced material: blood. Receptor source: a woman in her thirties with Graves' hyperthyroidism that later progressed to Graves' ophthalmopathy. Both conserved end residues are part of each CDR3. The D gene is left open where the match is weak. Rows may omit the clone size; those that give it use once, few, many or a size class.

CDR3: CASSLDLRGGHQETQYF; DNA: TGTGCCAGCAGCTTAGACCTCCGCGGGGGCCATCAAGAGACCCAGTACTTC; size: many; V: TRBV7-9; J: TRBJ2-5; D: .
CDR3: CATSRGRGTRTYEQYF; DNA: TGTGCCACCAGCAGAGGTCGAGGGACAAGAACCTACGAGCAGTACTTC; size: many; V: TRBV15; J: TRBJ2-7; D: .
CDR3: CASSEDGGTGGRVWHF; DNA: TGTGCCAGCAGTGAAGATGGAGGAACAGGGGGAAGGGTCTGGCACTTC; size: few; V: TRBV2; J: TRBJ2-4; D: TRBD1
CDR3: CASSESFAESGGYTF; DNA: TGTGCCAGCAGTGAAAGTTTTGCAGAATCCGGTGGCTACACCTTC; size: few; V: TRBV2; J: TRBJ1-2; D: .
CDR3: CASSPLASGELFF; DNA: TGTGCCAGCAGCCCCCTAGCGAGCGGGGAGCTGTTTTTT; size: few; V: TRBV7-9; J: TRBJ2-2; D: .
CDR3: CSVLNSDSYEQYF; DNA: TGCAGCGTTCTAAACAGCGACAGCTACGAGCAGTACTTC; size: few; V: TRBV29-1; J: TRBJ2-7; D: .
CDR3: CASLAGDRSGETQYF; DNA: TGCGCCAGCCTCGCGGGGGACAGATCAGGAGAGACCCAGTACTTC; size: .; V: TRBV5-1; J: TRBJ2-5; D: .
CDR3: CASSLVGTGKGSYNSPLHF; DNA: TGCGCCAGCAGCTTGGTGGGAACAGGGAAGGGGTCCTATAATTCACCCCTCCACTTT; size: many; V: TRBV5-1; J: TRBJ1-6; D: .
CDR3: CASSQGERGDYYEQYF; DNA: TGTGCCAGCAGCCAAGGGGAGAGGGGGGATTACTACGAGCAGTACTTC; size: many; V: TRBV3-1; J: TRBJ2-7; D: .
CDR3: CASSLVTTSGYNEQFF; DNA: TGTGCCAGCAGCTTAGTTACGACTAGCGGTTACAATGAGCAGTTCTTC; size: .; V: TRBV7-9; J: TRBJ2-1; D: TRBD2
CDR3: CASSQGREVLTDTQYF; DNA: TGTGCCAGCAGCCAAGGGCGGGAGGTTCTTACAGATACGCAGTATTTT; size: many; V: TRBV3-1; J: TRBJ2-3; D: TRBD2
CDR3: CASSTGPYQPQHF; DNA: TGTGCCAGCAGTACAGGTCCGTATCAGCCCCAGCATTTT; size: .; V: TRBV6-2/TRBV6-3; J: TRBJ1-5; D: .
CDR3: CASSLTLDRGGYEQYF; DNA: TGCGCCAGCAGCTTGACCCTAGACAGGGGCGGCTACGAGCAGTACTTC; size: .; V: TRBV5-1; J: TRBJ2-7; D: TRBD1
CDR3: CATSDTSGGANEQFF; DNA: TGTGCCACCAGTGATACTAGCGGGGGGGCCAATGAGCAGTTCTTC; size: few; V: TRBV24-1; J: TRBJ2-1; D: TRBD2
CDR3: CASSQDTTSGRTGELFF; DNA: TGTGCCAGCAGCCAAGATACGACTAGCGGGAGGACCGGGGAGCTGTTTTTT; size: .; V: TRBV4-2; J: TRBJ2-2; D: TRBD2
CDR3: CASSLEGQTYEQYF; DNA: TGTGCCAGCAGCTTAGAGGGACAAACCTACGAGCAGTACTTC; size: many; V: TRBV7-8; J: TRBJ2-7; D: .
CDR3: CASSLWRETGELFF; DNA: TGTGCCAGCAGTTTATGGCGTGAAACGGGGGAGCTGTTTTTT; size: many; V: TRBV28; J: TRBJ2-2; D: .
CDR3: CASSPDTTSYEQYF; DNA: TGTGCCAGCAGCCCTGACACAACCTCCTACGAGCAGTACTTC; size: many; V: TRBV4-2; J: TRBJ2-7; D: .
CDR3: CASSRPGQNSPLHF; DNA: TGTGCCAGCAGCCGCCCGGGACAGAATTCACCCCTCCACTTT; size: .; V: TRBV11-3; J: TRBJ1-6; D: TRBD1
CDR3: CATSRDGSYNEQFF; DNA: TGTGCCACCAGCAGAGACGGCTCCTACAATGAGCAGTTCTTC; size: many; V: TRBV15; J: TRBJ2-1; D: .
CDR3: CASSLRTGFNGANVLTF; DNA: TGTGCCAGCAGCCTAAGGACAGGATTTAATGGGGCCAACGTCCTGACTTTT; size: once; V: TRBV11-1; J: TRBJ2-6; D: TRBD1
CDR3: CASQTSGLGDTQYF; DNA: TGTGCCAGCCAAACTAGCGGGCTGGGAGATACGCAGTATTTT; size: many; V: TRBV28; J: TRBJ2-3; D: TRBD2
CDR3: CASSQGRARTSGTGANVLTF; DNA: TGTGCCAGCAGCCAAGGTAGGGCCCGGACTAGCGGGACTGGGGCCAACGTCCTGACTTTC; size: .; V: TRBV11-3; J: TRBJ2-6; D: TRBD2
CDR3: CASEVMVVVMGDTEAFF; DNA: TGTGCCAGTGAGGTTATGGTGGTTGTAATGGGGGACACTGAAGCTTTCTTT; size: .; V: TRBV6-2/TRBV6-3; J: TRBJ1-1; D: .
CDR3: CASSMGWEDGEQFF; DNA: TGTGCCAGTAGTATGGGGTGGGAGGATGGTGAGCAGTTCTTC; size: many; V: TRBV19; J: TRBJ2-1; D: .
CDR3: CSASPTIKENQPQHF; DNA: TGCAGTGCTAGCCCCACTATCAAGGAAAATCAGCCCCAGCATTTT; size: .; V: TRBV20-1; J: TRBJ1-5; D: .
CDR3: CSARDPAGASRNEQFF; DNA: TGCAGTGCTAGAGACCCCGCGGGAGCCTCCCGCAATGAGCAGTTCTTC; size: few; V: TRBV20-1; J: TRBJ2-1; D: TRBD2
CDR3: CASSGSIQGSSSGANVLTF; DNA: TGTGCCAGCAGTGGGTCGATCCAGGGAAGCTCCTCTGGGGCCAACGTCCTGACTTTC; size: many; V: TRBV28; J: TRBJ2-6; D: .
CDR3: CASSLPSNRGLRETQYF; DNA: TGTGCCAGCAGCTTACCTTCTAACAGGGGGCTACGGGAGACCCAGTACTTC; size: many; V: TRBV11-2; J: TRBJ2-5; D: TRBD1
CDR3: CVVAGNYQETQYF; DNA: TGTGTTGTAGCGGGGAATTACCAAGAGACCCAGTACTTC; size: many; V: TRBV28; J: TRBJ2-5; D: TRBD2
CDR3: CSVELARGGSFMNTEAFF; DNA: TGCAGCGTTGAACTGGCTCGAGGGGGCTCGTTCATGAACACTGAAGCTTTCTTT; size: many; V: TRBV29-1; J: TRBJ1-1; D: TRBD1
CDR3: CASRGLAGGQESQYF; DNA: TGTGCCAGTAGGGGACTAGCGGGGGGGCAAGAGAGCCAGTACTTC; size: .; V: TRBV19; J: TRBJ2-5; D: TRBD2
CDR3: CASSGGHRGANGYTF; DNA: TGTGCCAGCAGCGGGGGCCACAGGGGAGCCAATGGCTACACCTTC; size: many; V: TRBV7-9; J: TRBJ1-2; D: TRBD1
CDR3: CSARVPRNYGYTF; DNA: TGCAGTGCTAGAGTACCAAGAAACTATGGCTACACCTTC; size: many; V: TRBV20-1; J: TRBJ1-2; D: .
CDR3: CASSHGGFTEAFF; DNA: TGTGCCAGCTCACACGGGGGGTTTACTGAAGCTTTCTTT; size: .; V: TRBV12-3/TRBV12-4; J: TRBJ1-1; D: .
CDR3: CSVDRGENIQYF; DNA: TGCAGCGTGGACAGGGGAGAAAACATTCAGTACTTC; size: few; V: TRBV29-1; J: TRBJ2-4; D: TRBD1
CDR3: CASSAKTRTANYGYTF; DNA: TGTGCCAGCAGTGCCAAGACAAGGACTGCTAACTATGGCTACACCTTC; size: .; V: TRBV6-1; J: TRBJ1-2; D: .
CDR3: CASRKPGLNEKLFF; DNA: TGTGCCAGCAGAAAGCCGGGCCTGAATGAAAAACTGTTTTTT; size: many; V: TRBV27; J: TRBJ1-4; D: .
CDR3: CASSGAAVDRYQETQYF; DNA: TGTGCCAGTAGCGGGGCCGCCGTGGATCGGTACCAAGAGACCCAGTACTTC; size: many; V: TRBV19; J: TRBJ2-5; D: .
CDR3: CASSHTSGADTQYF; DNA: TGTGCCAGCAGCCATACTAGCGGGGCAGATACGCAGTATTTT; size: few; V: TRBV13; J: TRBJ2-3; D: TRBD2
CDR3: CASSPWTAKDIQYF; DNA: TGTGCCAGCAGTCCCTGGACAGCTAAGGACATTCAGTACTTC; size: .; V: TRBV27; J: TRBJ2-4; D: .
CDR3: CASSLRGLAGSSYEQYF; DNA: TGTGCCAGCAGTTTGCGGGGACTAGCGGGAAGCTCCTACGAGCAGTACTTC; size: many; V: TRBV27; J: TRBJ2-7; D: TRBD2
CDR3: CASSLYDRGQWNTEAFF; DNA: TGTGCCAGCAGTTTATATGACAGGGGGCAGTGGAACACTGAAGCTTTCTTT; size: few; V: TRBV28; J: TRBJ1-1; D: TRBD1
CDR3: CASSLGTVTYEQYF; DNA: TGTGCCAGCAGCTTGGGGACAGTGACCTACGAGCAGTACTTC; size: .; V: TRBV7-8; J: TRBJ2-7; D: TRBD1
CDR3: CASSLKEEKLFF; DNA: TGTGCCAGCAGCTTAAAGGAGGAAAAACTGTTTTTT; size: .; V: TRBV7-2; J: TRBJ1-4; D: .
CDR3: CASRRNLEYEQYF; DNA: TGTGCCAGCAGGAGAAACCTTGAGTACGAGCAGTACTTC; size: many; V: TRBV6-1; J: TRBJ2-7; D: .
CDR3: CATSDQQGYRDGTDTQYF; DNA: TGTGCCACCAGTGATCAGCAGGGTTACCGGGATGGGACAGATACGCAGTATTTT; size: many; V: TRBV24-1; J: TRBJ2-3; D: .
CDR3: CSVVMRGGSSYNEQFF; DNA: TGCAGCGTTGTGATGAGGGGGGGGAGCTCCTACAATGAGCAGTTCTTC; size: many; V: TRBV29-1; J: TRBJ2-1; D: .
CDR3: CASSEVLTGHNEQFF; DNA: TGTGCCAGCAGTGAAGTGCTTACGGGCCACAATGAGCAGTTCTTC; size: many; V: TRBV6-1; J: TRBJ2-1; D: .